This T cell receptor beta chain was captured by sequencing in a study of blood T cell repertoires in COVID-19. Looking at the study overall: The United States, Italy and Spain were the sources of the acute and convalescent COVID-19 samples. From T cells, B-cell-depleted T cells, or PBMCs came the material, which was cDNA or gDNA.

Patients of the Seattle cohort, enrolled during active infection, were followed longitudinally. Authors' methods: For nucleated cells, counts were estimated from reference gene primer amplification. Assay used: immunoSEQ multiplex PCR; TCRdb lists only in-frame clones, some missing. The DNA gave D and trimming, while V, J and clone size come from that table. Of roughly 340,000 clones listed, about 89% are singletons. V was trimmed by 2 bases and J by 4 bases, leaving 6 bases between them. This CDR3 has 13 amino acids. The sequencing input was peripheral blood. This TCR was recovered from a woman between 45 and 65 years old with COVID-19, enrolled during active disease. This chain joins TRBV12-3 or TRBV12-4 and TRBJ1-5; D is unresolved. In DNA form, the CDR3 reads TGTGCCAGCAGTTTATTTCGGAATCAGCCCCAGCATTTT. As protein: CASSLFRNQPQHF.